This T cell receptor beta chain originates from a study of blood T cell repertoires in COVID-19. About the research overall: Samples taken during acute and convalescent COVID-19 were collected in the United States, Italy and Spain. The analysed material was cDNA or gDNA that came from T cells, B-cell-depleted T cells, or PBMCs.

Germline V lookup: CDR1 MGHRA, CDR2 YSYEKL. V gave up 2 bases and J gave up 5 bases, with 15 bases separating them. CDR3 length: 15 residues. As originally analysed: Using reference gene primer amplification, nucleated cell counts were estimated. Assay: immunoSEQ multiplex PCR; the TCRdb copy retains only in-frame clones and omits some. V, J and clone size were drawn from that table, and D and trimming were deduced from the DNA. The sample lists approximately 53,000 clones, about 81% occurring once. V gene TRBV4-1 combines with J gene TRBJ2-5, with a possible D match to TRBD2 (6 bases). This clonotype originated in a woman aged 60-75 years with acute or convalescent COVID-19. The sequencing sample was made of peripheral blood. The CDR3 sequence: CASSQWRGSGETQYF. The CDR3 DNA reads as TGCGCCAGCAGCCAATGGAGGGGAAGCGGTGAGACCCAGTACTTC.